The 5 T cell receptor beta chains given below trace back to one sample, sequenced in a study of naive and memory T cell subsets. These receptors' targets are unknown. An equimolar mix of two oligonucleotides served as the beta constant-region primer for TRBC1 and TRBC2. Nested alpha and beta constant-region primers with the SP2 primer drove four PCR rounds on ligated cDNA. A single record per CDR3 protein comes from TCRdb applying MiXCR to the UMI-ligation and nested PCR reads. Seen here are over 110,000 distinct CDR3 sequences, roughly a fifth observed once, and the top ten hold approximately 0.63%. Study results and caveats: Naive repertoires, especially CD8, held a few larger clonotypes, possibly memory cells re-expressing CD45RA.

Sequenced input: naive CD8+ T cells from blood. These receptors originate from a human donor in good health.

V is TRBV19 and J is TRBJ2-3; TRBD2 aligns across 8 bases. The ends lost 3 bases at V and 3 bases at J; junction bases unmatched: 8. Germline values: CDR1 LNHDA, CDR2 SQIVND (reference sequence). The length of the CDR3 is 16 residues. The CDR3 DNA is TGTGCCAGTAGTATCTTGGCGGGAGGCGTTACAGATACGCAGTATTTT. Its translation: CASSILAGGVTDTQYF.

The chain joins TRBV7-9 to TRBJ2-2; no reliable D call. With 6 bases removed from V and 1 base from J, the gap between germline ends came to 9 bases. This CDR3 has 14 residues. The germline V gene encodes CDR1 SEHNR and CDR2 FQNEAQ (reference sequence). CDR3 sequence: CASRQTQNTGELFF. In DNA, the CDR3 is TGTGCCAGCAGGCAAACCCAGAACACCGGGGAGCTGTTTTTT.

Only a few counts were recorded for this clonotype. The genes are TRBV9 and TRBJ2-5; 7 bases align to TRBD2. Germline V gives CDR1 SGDLS, CDR2 YYNGEE. The V and J ends lost 0 bases and 5 bases, in that order; junction bases with no gene match: 10. CDR3 size: 16 residues. The CDR3 loop reads CASSVGASGMQETQYF. CDR3 bases: TGTGCCAGCAGCGTAGGGGCTAGCGGCATGCAGGAGACCCAGTACTTC.

J is TRBJ2-3 and V is TRBV6-1, with D possibly TRBD2 on 5 matching bases. The V end lost 6 bases, the J end lost 2 bases, and 9 bases lay between the germline ends. Germline CDR1 MNHNS, CDR2 SASEGT. The CDR3 loop spans 13 amino acids. In DNA form, the CDR3 reads TGTGCCAGCAGAGCGGCGGACACAGATACGCAGTATTTT. Amino acids: CASRAADTDTQYF.

This clonotype occurred many times. This sequence joins TRBV7-9 and TRBJ2-7; D gene ambiguous. This CDR3 comprises 13 residues. In germline, CDR1 is SEHNR, CDR2 FQNEAQ (reference sequence). V was cut by 0 bases and J by 2 bases, with 5 bases left in between. The DNA of the CDR3 is TGTGCCAGCAGCTTAGCCTTTCCCTACGAGCAGTACTTC. Its translation is CASSLAFPYEQYF.